This T cell receptor beta chain derives from a study of graft-versus-host responses after intestinal transplantation. Turning to the study itself: Anti-thymocyte globulin induction, then tacrolimus and steroids for around 3 years, went to all recipients.

The CDR3 runs 14 residues. The V gene's germline CDR1 is MDHEN and CDR2 SYDVKM. V gave up 2 bases and J gave up 0 bases, with 6 bases separating them. Some clones are missing from TCRdb's copy, which holds only in-frame ones; the method was immunoSEQ multiplex PCR. The table includes around 13,000 clones, about 83% detected once. This clonotype was sampled from a human patient who received an intestinal transplant, so some T cells may come from the graft donor. The sample consisted of PBMCs, taken after intestinal transplantation. The chain couples TRBV28 to TRBJ2-3; no definite D call. This CDR3 reads CASSLMASTDTQYF. The DNA for the CDR3 is TGTGCCAGCAGTTTAATGGCTAGCACAGATACGCAGTATTTT.